The rows below give T cell receptor beta chains drawn from one sample of a study of blood T cell repertoires in COVID-19. Produced via immunoSEQ multiplex PCR; TCRdb's table is partial and in-frame only. The sample contains some 200,000 clones, approximately 89% of which appear only once. Source material: peripheral blood. The receptors come from a man in his forties or fifties with active or convalescent COVID-19. The CDR3 runs from the conserved cysteine through the conserved F or W. Fields, in order: V gene, D gene, CDR3 length, clone size, J gene, CDR3 protein, CDR3 DNA. A D gene is named only where the DNA matches it firmly. The size entry is marked missing in some rows and otherwise reads once, few, many or a size class.

TRBV30	-	15	-	TRBJ1-5	CAWSGEGLINQPQHF	TGTGCCTGGAGCGGAGAGGGATTAATCAATCAGCCCCAGCATTTT
TRBV19	TRBD1	13	-	TRBJ1-5	CAKPHRGGQPQHF	TGTGCCAAACCACACAGGGGTGGTCAGCCCCAGCATTTT
TRBV7-9	-	13	few	TRBJ1-2	CASSPPGWYGYTF	TGTGCCAGCAGCCCCCCCGGTTGGTATGGCTACACCTTC
TRBV3-1/TRBV3-2	-	15	few	TRBJ1-6	CASSHKRHHNSPLHF	TGTGCCAGCAGCCATAAGAGACACCATAATTCACCCCTCCACTTT
TRBV5-8	TRBD1	14	once	TRBJ1-4	CASSSGQGGVKLFF	TGTGCCAGCAGCTCCGGACAGGGCGGGGTAAAACTGTTTTTT
TRBV7-6	-	19	-	TRBJ1-4	CASSAIPWAPALNNEKLFF	TGTGCCAGCAGCGCCATCCCCTGGGCCCCCGCACTCAATAATGAAAAACTGTTTTTT
TRBV18	-	13	-	TRBJ1-1	CASSQQGNTEAFF	TGTGCCAGCTCACAACAGGGGAACACTGAAGCTTTCTTT
TRBV6-6	-	15	-	TRBJ1-1	CASTPLGEGLTEAFF	TGTGCCAGCACCCCCTTGGGGGAGGGACTCACTGAAGCTTTCTTT
TRBV5-1	TRBD1	18	once	TRBJ1-1	CASSSIGTGSSLGPEAFF	TGCGCCAGCAGCTCGATCGGGACAGGGAGTTCACTGGGGCCTGAAGCTTTCTTT
TRBV11-3	-	16	-	TRBJ2-1	CASSLYGDSSYNEQFF	TGTGCCAGCAGCTTATACGGGGATAGCTCCTACAATGAGCAGTTCTTC
TRBV18	TRBD1	13	-	TRBJ1-4	CASSQGDQEKLFF	TGTGCCAGCTCCCAGGGGGACCAGGAAAAACTGTTTTTT
TRBV28	TRBD1	15	-	TRBJ1-6	CASRYAGTENSPLHF	TGTGCCAGCAGGTATGCGGGGACAGAAAATTCACCCCTCCACTTT
TRBV2	-	15	once	TRBJ1-4	CASSFQGLTNEKLFF	TGTGCCAGCAGTTTCCAGGGGCTAACTAATGAAAAACTGTTTTTT
TRBV7-3	-	13	-	TRBJ1-3	CASSWGPGNTIYF	TGTGCCAGCAGCTGGGGCCCTGGAAACACCATATATTTT
TRBV7-9	TRBD1	15	once	TRBJ2-1	CASSFVTGVYNEQFF	TGTGCCAGCAGCTTCGTGACAGGGGTATACAATGAGCAGTTCTTC
TRBV7-2	-	14	-	TRBJ1-5	CASSLVSRNQPQHF	TGTGCCAGCAGCTTAGTTTCCAGGAATCAGCCCCAGCATTTT
TRBV4-2	-	17	-	TRBJ1-5	CASSQEGAEYSNQPQHF	TGTGCCAGCAGCCAAGAAGGGGCCGAATATAGCAATCAGCCCCAGCATTTT
TRBV19	-	13	-	TRBJ2-2	CASSLANTGELFF	TGTGCCAGTAGTCTCGCGAACACCGGGGAGCTGTTTTTT
TRBV20-1	-	11	-	TRBJ1-1	CSARLNTEAFF	TGCAGTGCTAGGTTAAACACTGAAGCTTTCTTT
TRBV11-2	-	16	-	TRBJ1-2	CASSLEGRGTNYGYTF	TGTGCCAGCAGCCTAGAGGGGCGGGGAACTAACTATGGCTACACCTTC
TRBV27	-	13	-	TRBJ2-7	CASSLGGPYEQYF	TGTGCCAGCAGTCTGGGGGGACCCTACGAGCAGTACTTC
TRBV6-8	-	13	-	TRBJ2-7	CASSYPGGGEQYF	TGTGCCAGCAGTTACCCGGGGGGCGGGGAGCAGTACTTC
TRBV9	TRBD2	16	-	TRBJ2-7	CASSVGASGGRYEQYF	TGTGCCAGCAGCGTAGGGGCTAGCGGGGGCCGCTACGAGCAGTACTTC
TRBV2	TRBD1	15	-	TRBJ1-1	CASSITGATPTEAFF	TGTGCCAGCAGTATAACAGGGGCGACGCCCACTGAAGCTTTCTTT
TRBV29-1	-	12	-	TRBJ1-2	CSVESHFYGYTF	TGCAGCGTTGAGAGTCATTTCTATGGCTACACCTTC
TRBV30	-	13	-	TRBJ1-2	CAWSVGRDYGYTF	TGTGCCTGGAGTGTTGGCAGGGACTATGGCTACACCTTC
TRBV24-1	TRBD1	15	-	TRBJ2-1	CATSARDRVYNEQFF	TGTGCCACCAGTGCCCGGGACAGGGTATACAATGAGCAGTTCTTC
TRBV2	-	15	-	TRBJ1-1	CASSGGVYMNTEAFF	TGTGCCAGCAGCGGAGGGGTTTACATGAACACTGAAGCTTTCTTT
TRBV7-9	-	14	-	TRBJ2-3	CASSLQGSTDTQYF	TGTGCCAGCAGTCTTCAGGGCTCCACAGATACGCAGTATTTT
TRBV20-1	TRBD1	15	-	TRBJ2-5	CSASPGQGIQETQYF	TGCAGTGCTAGTCCCGGACAGGGGATCCAAGAGACCCAGTACTTC